One T cell receptor (beta chain) is described in this entry. The use of genomic DNA as template underpinned the TCR beta VDJ and CDR3 profiling. Using its own MiXCR run on the reads, TCRdb lists one record per CDR3 protein. This table has fewer than 250,000 distinct CDR3 sequences, around 49% appearing once. The V gene's germline CDR1 is SGHVS and CDR2 FQNEAQ. Trimming pared 0 bases from V and 4 bases from J, leaving 4 bases between. The CDR3 is 13 amino acids. Patients chosen for sequencing had shown CD8+CD57+ cell expansion by flow cytometry. Blood samples were obtained from patients who had received no prior therapy. This sample stems from a study of CD8+CD57+ T cells in acquired aplastic anemia.

Input material: sorted CD4+, CD8+, or CD8+CD57+ T cells (not recorded which) from PBMCs. This TCR derives from a human donor with aplastic anemia. This chain uses TRBV7-8 with TRBJ1-5, with no clear D. The CDR3: CASSLAANQPQHF. The CDR3 region has the DNA TGTGCCAGCAGCTTAGCAGCAAATCAGCCCCAGCATTTT. The variable domain in full, completed from reference TRBV7-8 and TRBJ1-5, reads GAGVSQSPRYKVAKRGQDVALRCDPISGHVSLFWYQQALGQGPEFLTYFQNEAQLDKSGLPSDRFFAERPEGSVSTLKIQRTQQEDSAVYLCASSLAANQPQHFGDGTRLSIL.